This TCR beta chain derives from a study of cytomegalovirus exposure and HLA in healthy donors. Study-level findings and limits: Reports described diagnosis of cytomegalovirus status by the classifier as highly specific and sensitive. One cluster of highly shared sequence variants probably arose as a sequencing artifact. Cytomegalovirus association was assigned to approximately 160 TCR beta chains.

Amplification used 60 Vbeta primers and 13 Jbeta primers. Method: immunoSEQ multiplex PCR; TCRdb's copy keeps in-frame clones and lacks some. This table holds approximately 200,000 clones, 74% found once. Remarks on this clone: Antigen specificity is unknown.

The sample taken for sequencing was PBMCs. This sequence was found in a woman aged 30 to 39 in good health and CMV-seropositive.

CDR3 residues: CASSSSGGEETQYF. The CDR3 DNA reads as TGTGCCAGCAGCTCTAGCGGGGGGGAAGAGACCCAGTACTTC. V gene TRBV7-9 combines with J gene TRBJ2-5; TRBD2 matches at 12 bases. Germline V CDR1 and CDR2: SEHNR, FQNEAQ (reference sequence). After removal of 4 bases from V and 3 bases from J, the junction contained 0 bases not matched to a gene. The CDR3 loop spans 14 amino acids.